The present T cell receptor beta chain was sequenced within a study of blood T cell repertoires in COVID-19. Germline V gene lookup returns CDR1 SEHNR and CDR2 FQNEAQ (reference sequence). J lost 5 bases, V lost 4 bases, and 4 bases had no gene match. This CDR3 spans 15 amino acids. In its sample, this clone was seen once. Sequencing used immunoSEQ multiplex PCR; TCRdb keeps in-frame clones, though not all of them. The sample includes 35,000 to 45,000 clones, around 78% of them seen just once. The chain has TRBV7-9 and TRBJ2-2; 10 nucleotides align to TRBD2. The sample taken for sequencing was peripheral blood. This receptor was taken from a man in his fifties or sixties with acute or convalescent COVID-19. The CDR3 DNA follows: TGTGCCAGCAGCTCCGGACTAGCGGTTACCGGGGAGCTGTTTTTT. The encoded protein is CASSSGLAVTGELFF.